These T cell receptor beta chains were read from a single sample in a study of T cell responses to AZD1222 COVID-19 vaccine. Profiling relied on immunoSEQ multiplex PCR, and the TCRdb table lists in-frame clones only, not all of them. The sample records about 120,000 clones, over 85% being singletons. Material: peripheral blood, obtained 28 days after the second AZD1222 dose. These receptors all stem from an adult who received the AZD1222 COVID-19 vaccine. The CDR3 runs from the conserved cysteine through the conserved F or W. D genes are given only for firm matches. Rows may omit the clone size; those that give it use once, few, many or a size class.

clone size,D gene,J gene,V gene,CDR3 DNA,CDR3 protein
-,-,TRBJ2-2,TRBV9,TGTGCCAGCAGCGTAGCTTCCCAACCCCCGAACACCGGGGAGCTGTTTTTT,CASSVASQPPNTGELFF
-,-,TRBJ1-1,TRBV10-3,TGTGCCATCAGTGAGTCAACCTTGAACACTGAAGCTTTCTTT,CAISESTLNTEAFF
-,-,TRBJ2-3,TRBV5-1,TGCGCCAGCAGCTCGGGTCCTAGCACAGATACGCAGTATTTT,CASSSGPSTDTQYF
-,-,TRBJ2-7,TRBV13,TGTGCCAGCAGCTTAGACGGGAACGAGCAGTACTTC,CASSLDGNEQYF
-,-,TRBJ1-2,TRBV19,TGTGCCAGTAGTTTGGGGGGGCAGGGGAGATATGGCTACACCTTC,CASSLGGQGRYGYTF
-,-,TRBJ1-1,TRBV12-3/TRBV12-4,TGTGCCAGCAGGCTCTGGGGGGACACTGAAGCTTTCTTT,CASRLWGDTEAFF
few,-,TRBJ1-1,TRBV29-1,TGCAGCGCTCACGGGGCAGGGAGCGCTGAAGCTTTCTTT,CSAHGAGSAEAFF
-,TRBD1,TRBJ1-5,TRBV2,TGTGCCAGCACTCCGACAGGGTCCAAAGGGAGCAATCAGCCCCAGCATTTT,CASTPTGSKGSNQPQHF
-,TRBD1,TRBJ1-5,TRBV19,TGTGCCAGTAGTACCGACGGACAGGGGATTGGCGGCCAGCCCCAGCATTTT,CASSTDGQGIGGQPQHF
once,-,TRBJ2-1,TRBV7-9,TGTGCCAGCAGCTTGGAGCAGTACAATGAGCAGTTCTTC,CASSLEQYNEQFF
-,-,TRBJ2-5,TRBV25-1,TGTGCCAGCGGTACAGGGTTCGGAGAGACCCAGTACTTC,CASGTGFGETQYF
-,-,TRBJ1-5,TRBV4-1,TGCGCCAGCAGCCAAGTGGGGGGGAATCAGCCCCAGCATTTT,CASSQVGGNQPQHF
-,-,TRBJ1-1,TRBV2,TGTGCCAGCACACCCCCACAGGGCGTTAGGACTGAAGCTTTCTTT,CASTPPQGVRTEAFF
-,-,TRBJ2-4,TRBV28,TGTGCCAGCAGTTCAGGAAACAGAGCCATTCAGTACTTC,CASSSGNRAIQYF
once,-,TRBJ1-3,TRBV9,TGTGCCAGCAGCGTTCAGGGTATAGCTGGAAACACCATATATTTT,CASSVQGIAGNTIYF
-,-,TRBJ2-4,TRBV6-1,TGTGCCAGCAGTGAAGACCGCGGCAACATTCAGTACTTC,CASSEDRGNIQYF
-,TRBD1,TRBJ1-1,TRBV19,TGTGCCAGTGGGTACCTGGGACAGCCAGGGAACACTGAAGCTTTCTTT,CASGYLGQPGNTEAFF
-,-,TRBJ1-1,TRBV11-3,TGTGCCAGCAGCTTAGAGATCGGGAACACTGAAGCTTTCTTT,CASSLEIGNTEAFF
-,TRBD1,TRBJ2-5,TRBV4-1,TGCGCCAGCAGCCAAGAGATGATTGGGACAGGGATAGAGACCCAGTACTTC,CASSQEMIGTGIETQYF
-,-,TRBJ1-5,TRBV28,TGTGCCAGCATGTCGGCTCAGCCCCAGCATTTT,CASMSAQPQHF
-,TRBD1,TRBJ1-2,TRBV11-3,TGTGCCAGCAGCTCAGAAACAGGGGTAGTTGGCTACACCTTC,CASSSETGVVGYTF
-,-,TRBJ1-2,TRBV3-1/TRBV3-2,TGTGCCAGCAGGCCAGAGGGGACGCCCGACACCTTC,CASRPEGTPDTF
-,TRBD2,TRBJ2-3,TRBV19,TGTGCCAGTAGTAGGGGGGGACTCCTGGGCGGCGATACGCAGTATTTT,CASSRGGLLGGDTQYF
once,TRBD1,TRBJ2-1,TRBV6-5,TGTGCCAGCAGCGTACCGGGACAGGCGAATGAGCAGTTCTTC,CASSVPGQANEQFF
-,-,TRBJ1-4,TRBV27,TGTGCCAGCAGTGGCCTCCGGGGGGCGGGACGAGGGGAAAAACTGTTTTTT,CASSGLRGAGRGEKLFF
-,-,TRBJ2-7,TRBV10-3,TGTGCCGCCATGCCTGAAGGGACCTACGAGCAGTACTTC,CAAMPEGTYEQYF
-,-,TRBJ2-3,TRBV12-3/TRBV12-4,TGTGCCAGCAGTTTATTTACGGGAGATACGCAGTATTTT,CASSLFTGDTQYF
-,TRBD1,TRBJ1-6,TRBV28,TGTGCCAGCCGTCGTAGGGGGCAAAGCTCCTATAATTCACCCCTCCACTTT,CASRRRGQSSYNSPLHF
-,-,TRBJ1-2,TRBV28,TGTGCCAGCAGCCTACCAGGCCAGGGGAGCTATGGCTACACCTTC,CASSLPGQGSYGYTF
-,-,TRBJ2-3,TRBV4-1,TGCGCCAGCAGCCAAGAACCCTACTTTACCACAGATACGCAGTATTTT,CASSQEPYFTTDTQYF
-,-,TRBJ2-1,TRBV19,TGTGCCAGTATGGGAGGTAGTTCCTACAATGAGCAGTTCTTC,CASMGGSSYNEQFF